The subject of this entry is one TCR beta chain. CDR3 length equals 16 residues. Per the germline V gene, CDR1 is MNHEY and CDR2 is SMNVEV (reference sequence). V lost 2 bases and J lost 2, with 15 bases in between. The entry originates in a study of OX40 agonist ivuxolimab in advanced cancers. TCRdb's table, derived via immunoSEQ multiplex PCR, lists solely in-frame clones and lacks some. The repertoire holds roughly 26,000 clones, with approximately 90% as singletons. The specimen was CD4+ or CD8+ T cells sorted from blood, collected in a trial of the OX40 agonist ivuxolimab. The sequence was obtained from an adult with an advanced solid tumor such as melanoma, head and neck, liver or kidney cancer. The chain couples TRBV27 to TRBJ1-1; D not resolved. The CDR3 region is CASSLRGSAANTEAFF. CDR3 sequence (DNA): TGTGCCAGCAGTTTAAGAGGGAGCGCGGCCAACACTGAAGCTTTCTTT.